The 31 T cell receptor beta chains given below trace back to one sample, sequenced in a study of T cell changes during pregnancy in multiple sclerosis. The table came from immunoSEQ multiplex PCR; TCRdb's copy has only in-frame clones and leaves some out. The sample records tens of thousands of clones, roughly 90% being singletons. The source material was peripheral blood, sampled in the first trimester of pregnancy. These receptors were obtained from a female donor in good health, enrolled as a control in a pregnancy study.

V and J are TRBV30 and TRBJ2-1; 10 nucleotides agree with TRBD2. CDR3 length: 15 residues. V was pared by 2 bases and J by 7 bases, with 8 bases of the junction left unmatched. Germline assignment: CDR1 GTSNPN and CDR2 SVGIG (reference sequence). In nucleotides, the CDR3 is TGTGCCTGGAGTCCCCTAGCGGGAGTTTATAATGAGCAGTTCTTC. As protein: CAWSPLAGVYNEQFF.

This chain connects TRBV12-5 to TRBJ2-5, with D possibly TRBD1 on 7 matching bases. Germline V gene lookup returns CDR1 LGHNT and CDR2 FRNRAP. V was trimmed by 2 bases and J by 4 bases, leaving 17 bases between them. The CDR3 runs 16 residues. CDR3 residues: CASGLSRRGVRETQYF. CDR3 DNA: TGTGCTAGTGGTTTGTCACGCAGGGGGGTAAGAGAGACCCAGTACTTC.

This clone was recorded a few times. The genes are TRBV6-6 and TRBJ1-1; possibly TRBD1 for D (6 bases). The V gene's germline CDR1 is MNHNY and CDR2 SVGAGI (reference sequence). The CDR3 contains 15 residues. Trimming stripped 1 base from V and 1 base from J, with 10 bases between. The CDR3 sequence: CASSYFRGANTEAFF. The CDR3 DNA is TGTGCCAGCAGTTACTTCAGGGGAGCGAACACTGAAGCTTTCTTT.

The gene calls are TRBV7-2 and TRBJ2-5; tentative D call: TRBD1 (5 bases). CDR1 and CDR2 (germline): SGHTA, FQGNSA. V dropped 1 base and J dropped 5 bases, with 11 bases sitting between them. This CDR3 comprises 14 residues. The CDR3 region has the DNA TGTGCCAGCAGCTTAGACGGCAGGGTCGAGACCCAGTACTTC. Translated: CASSLDGRVETQYF.

The chain has TRBV5-1 and TRBJ2-1, with D possibly matching TRBD1 (5 bases). The CDR3 totals 13 residues. Germline loops: CDR1 SGHRS, CDR2 YFSETQ. Trimming pared 4 bases from V and 9 bases from J, leaving 14 bases between. The DNA for the CDR3 is TGCGCCAGCAGCAATGGTAGGGGTACTGAGCAGTTCTTC. It translates to CASSNGRGTEQFF.

CDR3 sequence: CASGGGMNTEAFF. CDR3 nucleotide sequence: TGTGCCAGCGGGGGCGGAATGAACACTGAAGCTTTCTTT. The chain is built from TRBV2 and TRBJ1-1, with D possibly being TRBD1 (6 bases). The CDR3 is 13 residues long. V gave up 8 bases and J gave up 0 bases, with 10 bases separating them. Germline V gene data show CDR1 as SNHLY and CDR2 as FYNNEI.

V is TRBV2 and J is TRBJ2-4, with 8 bases fitting TRBD2. Germline values: CDR1 SNHLY, CDR2 FYNNEI. V lost 1 base to trimming and J lost 7 bases; unmatched junction nucleotides: 6. The CDR3 spans 15 residues. This chain's CDR3 is CASSEEYGGRNIQYF. Here the CDR3 DNA reads TGTGCCAGCAGTGAAGAATATGGCGGGAGGAACATTCAGTACTTC.

This clone turned up a few times. This sequence joins TRBV28 and TRBJ1-2; 7 bases line up with TRBD1. V lost 5 bases to trimming and J lost 8 bases; unmatched junction nucleotides: 8. Per the germline V gene, CDR1 is MDHEN and CDR2 is SYDVKM. This CDR3 region has 13 residues. For the CDR3, the DNA is TGTGCCAGCAGTAAGCAGGGGGTAGTCGGCTACACCTTC. Its translation is CASSKQGVVGYTF.

The CDR3 loop is CASSQSTGANVLTF. DNA for the CDR3: TGTGCCAGCTCACAATCTACTGGGGCCAACGTCCTGACTTTC. The chain links TRBV18 to TRBJ2-6; no reliable D call. The CDR3 consists of 14 residues. Germline values: CDR1 KGHSH, CDR2 LQKENI. V was pared by 4 bases and J by 2 bases, with 6 bases between.

This clone was seen only once. The chain couples TRBV5-1 to TRBJ1-1, with a weak D call TRBD1 (5 bases). Trimming left V 4 bases short and J 1 base short, with 14 bases between. Germline values: CDR1 SGHRS, CDR2 YFSETQ. The CDR3 sequence is 15 residues long. The CDR3 protein is CASSPVGAQNTEAFF. The CDR3 DNA reads as TGCGCCAGCAGCCCTGTAGGGGCTCAGAACACTGAAGCTTTCTTT.

This sequence joins TRBV5-1 and TRBJ2-2; 8 bases are a match to TRBD2. This CDR3 spans 15 amino acids. Germline CDR1 reads SGHRS; CDR2 reads YFSETQ. Trimming took 3 bases from V and 1 from J; bases not matched to a gene: 2. CDR3 DNA: TGCGCCAGCAGCTCGACTAGCGTGAACACCGGGGAGCTGTTTTTT. Translated, it gives CASSSTSVNTGELFF.

This rearrangement joins TRBV5-4 to TRBJ1-2, with D possibly being TRBD1 (6 bases). This CDR3 has 12 amino acids. From germline, CDR1 is SGHNT and CDR2 YYREEE (reference sequence). The germline V and J ends were trimmed by 2 bases and 8 bases, with 10 bases remaining between them. CDR3 amino acids: CASSFRGAGYTF. The CDR3 DNA follows: TGTGCCAGCAGCTTCCGGGGGGCGGGCTACACCTTC.

V and J are TRBV7-9 and TRBJ1-5; D gene unclear. CDR3 length equals 14 residues. CDR1 and CDR2 (germline): SEHNR, FQNEAQ (reference sequence). Between the trimmed V and J ends, which lost 8 bases and 2 bases, there was a span of 13 bases. The CDR3 sequence: CASGSGVGNQPQHF. The CDR3 DNA reads TGTGCCAGCGGGTCCGGGGTCGGCAATCAGCCCCAGCATTTT.

The J gene is TRBJ1-1, the V gene TRBV7-2; D is uncertain. The CDR3 consists of 16 residues. Trimming took 5 bases from V and 0 from J, leaving 16 bases between them. Germline lookup yields CDR1 SGHTA and CDR2 FQGNSA. CDR3 DNA: TGTGCCAGCAGCCCCCAACCATCAGGCGTGAACACTGAAGCTTTCTTT. It encodes CASSPQPSGVNTEAFF.

The chain combines TRBV30 with TRBJ1-2; 8 bases map to TRBD1. CDR3 length equals 15 residues. The germline gives CDR1 GTSNPN, CDR2 SVGIG (reference sequence). V trimming: 0 bases; J trimming: 4 bases; junction bases outside the gene matches: 7. The CDR3 is CAWSVQGVRAYGYTF. The CDR3 DNA is TGTGCCTGGAGTGTACAGGGGGTTCGGGCCTATGGCTACACCTTC.

The chain combines TRBV7-2 with TRBJ1-1, with TRBD1 as a possible D gene (5 bases). V gave up 7 bases and J gave up 0 bases, with 15 bases separating them. This CDR3 contains 15 residues. The germline CDR1 and CDR2 sequences are SGHTA and FQGNSA. The CDR3 nucleotides read TGTGCCAGCACCACCATGACAGTGTTGAACACTGAAGCTTTCTTT. Its translation is CASTTMTVLNTEAFF.

This clone was detected once. V is TRBV27 and J is TRBJ1-1, with D possibly being TRBD1 (5 bases). CDR1 MNHEY and CDR2 SMNVEV come from the germline V gene (reference sequence). This CDR3 is 15 amino acids long. V lost 3 bases and J lost 10, with 21 bases in between. The CDR3 loop is CASSLAGPTHLGAFF. The CDR3 DNA follows: TGTGCCAGCAGTTTGGCGGGGCCCACCCACCTTGGAGCTTTCTTT.

The chain joins TRBV6-6 to TRBJ2-5; TRBD2 aligns across 7 bases. From germline, CDR1 is MNHNY and CDR2 SVGAGI (reference sequence). V lost 2 bases, J lost 1 base, and 1 base stayed unmatched. The CDR3 is made up of 14 amino acids. Here the CDR3 reads CASSYRGVQETQYF. The CDR3 bases are TGTGCCAGCAGTTACCGGGGGGTCCAAGAGACCCAGTACTTC.

This CDR3 is CASSSHRYNEQFF. CDR3 in DNA: TGCGCCAGCAGCTCCCACCGGTACAATGAGCAGTTCTTC. The V gene is TRBV4-1, the J gene TRBJ2-1, with no clear D. Germline loops: CDR1 MGHRA, CDR2 YSYEKL. V gave up 5 bases and J gave up 4 bases, with 9 bases separating them. This CDR3 has 13 amino acids.

This clone has just a few counts. The V call is TRBV18, the J call TRBJ1-1, with TRBD1 matching over 7 bases. Germline V CDR1 and CDR2: KGHSH, LQKENI. V lost 8 bases and J lost 3; bases outside the gene matches: 6. CDR3 length equals 13 residues. CDR3 protein: CASARQGDTEAFF. DNA of the CDR3: TGTGCCAGCGCCAGACAGGGAGACACTGAAGCTTTCTTT.

This clone has only a few counts. The same CDR3 arises from other DNA sequences in this sample as well. The rearrangement links TRBV4-1 to TRBJ2-7, with D possibly being TRBD1 (6 bases). From germline, CDR1 is MGHRA and CDR2 YSYEKL. This CDR3 is built from 13 residues. V was trimmed by 1 base and J by 4 bases, leaving 8 bases between them. CDR3 DNA sequence: TGCGCCAGCAGCCAAGTACAGGGATACGAGCAGTACTTC. Its protein is CASSQVQGYEQYF.

V is TRBV4-1 and J is TRBJ1-2, with D possibly TRBD1 on 5 matching bases. The germline V gene has CDR1 MGHRA and CDR2 YSYEKL. Trimming shortened V by 1 base and J by 5 bases, and 14 bases separated the two germline ends. The CDR3 has 15 residues. CDR3 bases: TGCGCCAGCAGCCAAGCAGGGCCCGGGGGGTATGGCTACACCTTC. Protein product: CASSQAGPGGYGYTF.

The rearrangement links TRBV7-2 to TRBJ1-1, with D unresolved. Trimming left V 3 bases short and J 4 bases short, with 9 bases between. Germline CDR1 reads SGHTA; CDR2 reads FQGNSA. CDR3 length: 13 amino acids. CDR3 residues: CASSFSLSTEAFF. CDR3 sequence (DNA): TGTGCCAGCAGCTTTTCTCTGAGCACTGAAGCTTTCTTT.

The rearrangement joins TRBV7-9 to TRBJ1-1; TRBD1 aligns across 8 bases. The V segment lost 1 base and the J segment 8 bases; nucleotides outside the gene matches: 0. The V gene's germline CDR1 is SEHNR and CDR2 FQNEAQ (reference sequence). The CDR3 consists of 12 residues. CDR3 amino acids: CASSLGDREAFF. The CDR3 coding sequence is TGTGCCAGCAGCTTAGGGGACAGGGAAGCTTTCTTT.

J is TRBJ1-5 and V is TRBV19; the D is unclear. The CDR3 covers 17 residues. Trimming left V 3 bases short and J 5 bases short, with 20 bases between. Germline-derived CDR1 and CDR2 are LNHDA and SQIVND (reference sequence). The CDR3 region has the DNA TGTGCCAGTAGTATGCCGGTCCGGAGTTTATACGATCAGCCCCAGCATTTT. Translation gives CASSMPVRSLYDQPQHF.

This sequence joins TRBV27 and TRBJ2-7; maybe TRBD2 (6 bases). The CDR3 has 12 residues. Trimming stripped 3 bases from V and 7 bases from J, with 10 bases between. Germline V lookup: CDR1 MNHEY, CDR2 SMNVEV (reference sequence). CDR3 nucleotide sequence: TGTGCCAGCAGTTTCGGGGGTGGGGAGCAGTACTTC. Translated: CASSFGGGEQYF.

The J gene is TRBJ2-2, the V gene TRBV5-6; possibly TRBD1 for D (5 bases). Trimming shortened V by 6 bases and J by 0 bases, and 21 bases separated the two germline ends. Germline CDR1 SGHDT, CDR2 YYEEEE. The CDR3 has 18 residues. CDR3 DNA sequence: TGTGCCAGCACCTCCCTTTTCGACAGCGTAGCGAACACCGGGGAGCTGTTTTTT. Translation gives CASTSLFDSVANTGELFF.

This rearrangement joins TRBV15 to TRBJ1-6, with 9 bases identical to TRBD1. There are 17 residues in the CDR3. Unmatched junction bases numbered 9, after V lost 1 base and J lost 8 bases. Germline assignment: CDR1 LNHNV and CDR2 YYDKDF (reference sequence). Written as DNA, the CDR3 is TGTGCCACCAGCAGAGGTCGCGGACAGGGGAAAGATTCACCCCTCCACTTT. Translated, it gives CATSRGRGQGKDSPLHF.

The rearrangement uses TRBV19 and TRBJ2-2; the match to TRBD2 covers 11 bases. Germline V gene lookup returns CDR1 LNHDA and CDR2 SQIVND (reference sequence). V lost 5 bases to trimming and J lost 3 bases; unmatched junction nucleotides: 5. This CDR3 comprises 16 residues. This CDR3 reads CASSPRTSGYTGELFF. The CDR3 coding sequence is TGTGCCAGTAGTCCCAGGACTAGCGGGTACACCGGGGAGCTGTTTTTT.

The chain couples TRBV13 to TRBJ2-5; D is ambiguous. The germline CDR1 and CDR2 sequences are PRHDT and FYEKMQ (reference sequence). Trimming left V 6 bases short and J 5 bases short, with 16 bases between. This CDR3 spans 14 amino acids. CDR3 in amino acids: CASSRRDARETQYF. The CDR3 DNA reads TGTGCCAGCAGTCGCCGAGATGCGCGGGAGACCCAGTACTTC.

The chain uses TRBV2 and TRBJ1-2; the match to TRBD1 covers 7 bases. CDR3 size: 14 residues. The V gene end was trimmed by 8 bases and the J gene end by 4 bases; junction bases not matched to a gene: 10. CDR1 is SNHLY and CDR2 is FYNNEI in the germline V gene. This CDR3 reads CASWPGDRAYGYTF. The CDR3 bases are TGTGCCAGCTGGCCAGGAGACAGGGCCTATGGCTACACCTTC.